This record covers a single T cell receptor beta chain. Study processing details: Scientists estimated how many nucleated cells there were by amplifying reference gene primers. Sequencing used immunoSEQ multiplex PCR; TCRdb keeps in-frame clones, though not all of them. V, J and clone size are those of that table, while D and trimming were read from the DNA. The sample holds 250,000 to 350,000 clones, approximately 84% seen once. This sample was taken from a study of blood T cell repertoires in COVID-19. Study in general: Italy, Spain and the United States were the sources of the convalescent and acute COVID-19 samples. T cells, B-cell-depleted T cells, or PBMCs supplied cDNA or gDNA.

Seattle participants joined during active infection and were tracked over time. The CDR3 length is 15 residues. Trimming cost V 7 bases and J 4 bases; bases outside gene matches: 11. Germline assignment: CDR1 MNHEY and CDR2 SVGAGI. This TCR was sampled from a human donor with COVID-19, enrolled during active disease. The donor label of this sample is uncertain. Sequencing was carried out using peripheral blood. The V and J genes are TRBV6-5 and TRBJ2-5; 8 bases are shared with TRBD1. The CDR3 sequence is CASKPGQGRGETQYF. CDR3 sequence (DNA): TGTGCCAGCAAACCCGGACAGGGAAGGGGAGAGACCCAGTACTTC.